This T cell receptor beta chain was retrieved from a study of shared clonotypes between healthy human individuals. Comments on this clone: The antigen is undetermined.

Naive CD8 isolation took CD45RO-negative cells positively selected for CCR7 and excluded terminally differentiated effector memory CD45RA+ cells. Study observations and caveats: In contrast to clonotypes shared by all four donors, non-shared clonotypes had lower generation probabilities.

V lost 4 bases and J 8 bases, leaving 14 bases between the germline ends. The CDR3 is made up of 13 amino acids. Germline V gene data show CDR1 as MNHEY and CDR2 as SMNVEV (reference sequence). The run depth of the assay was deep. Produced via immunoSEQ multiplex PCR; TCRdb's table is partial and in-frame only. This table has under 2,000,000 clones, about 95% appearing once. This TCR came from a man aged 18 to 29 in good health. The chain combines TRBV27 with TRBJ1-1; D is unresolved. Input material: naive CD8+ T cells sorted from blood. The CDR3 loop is CASSYGQFSEAFF. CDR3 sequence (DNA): TGTGCCAGCAGTTACGGTCAATTTTCGGAAGCTTTCTTT.